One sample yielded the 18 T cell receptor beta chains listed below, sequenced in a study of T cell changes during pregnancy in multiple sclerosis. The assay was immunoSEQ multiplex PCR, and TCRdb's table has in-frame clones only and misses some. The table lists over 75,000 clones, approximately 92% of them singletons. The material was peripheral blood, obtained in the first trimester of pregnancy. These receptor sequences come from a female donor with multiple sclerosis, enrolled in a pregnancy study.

CDR3 sequence: CASSSGLQSYEQYF. Here the CDR3 DNA reads TGTGCCAGCAGTTCGGGACTCCAGTCCTACGAGCAGTACTTC. V usage is TRBV27 and J usage is TRBJ2-7; D is perhaps TRBD2 (6 bases). V lost 4 bases to trimming and J lost 1 base, with 11 bases between them. Germline values: CDR1 MNHEY, CDR2 SMNVEV (reference sequence). The CDR3 loop spans 14 amino acids.

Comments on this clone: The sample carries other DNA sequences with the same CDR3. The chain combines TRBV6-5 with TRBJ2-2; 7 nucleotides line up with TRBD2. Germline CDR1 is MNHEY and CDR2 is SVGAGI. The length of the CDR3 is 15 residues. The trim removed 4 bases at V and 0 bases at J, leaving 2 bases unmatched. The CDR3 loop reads CASSLLAPNTGELFF. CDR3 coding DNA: TGTGCCAGCAGTTTACTAGCGCCGAACACCGGGGAGCTGTTTTTT.

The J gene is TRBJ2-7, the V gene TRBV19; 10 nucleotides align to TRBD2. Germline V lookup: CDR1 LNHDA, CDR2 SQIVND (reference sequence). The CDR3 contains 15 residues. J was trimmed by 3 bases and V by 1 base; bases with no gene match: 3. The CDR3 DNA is TGTGCCAGTAGTATAGCTAGCGGGAGCCACTACGAGCAGTACTTC. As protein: CASSIASGSHYEQYF.

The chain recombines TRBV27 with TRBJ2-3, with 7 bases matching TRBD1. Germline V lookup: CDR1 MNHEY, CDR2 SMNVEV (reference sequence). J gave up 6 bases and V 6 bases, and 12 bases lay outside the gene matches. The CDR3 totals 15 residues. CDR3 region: CASSLGGLGGDTQYF. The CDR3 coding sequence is TGTGCCAGCAGCCTAGGGGGCCTTGGTGGGGATACGCAGTATTTT.

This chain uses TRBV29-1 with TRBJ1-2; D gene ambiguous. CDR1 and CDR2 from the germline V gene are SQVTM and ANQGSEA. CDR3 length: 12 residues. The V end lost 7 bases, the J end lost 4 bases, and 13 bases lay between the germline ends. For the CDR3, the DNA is TGCAGCGCCCTAGAACGGTCCTATGGCTACACCTTC. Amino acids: CSALERSYGYTF.

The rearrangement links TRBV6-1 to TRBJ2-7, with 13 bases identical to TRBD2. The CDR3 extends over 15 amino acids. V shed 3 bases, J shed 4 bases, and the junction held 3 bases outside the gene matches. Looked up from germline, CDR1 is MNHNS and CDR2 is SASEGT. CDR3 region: CASSDKGLAGYEQYF. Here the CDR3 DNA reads TGTGCCAGCAGTGACAAGGGACTAGCGGGGTACGAGCAGTACTTC.

CDR3 nucleotide sequence: TGTGCCAGCAGCCATCAACCGGCGGGACTAGAGGACATTCAGTACTTC. Protein product: CASSHQPAGLEDIQYF. The rearrangement uses TRBV7-9 and TRBJ2-4; 8 positions match TRBD2. Germline lookup yields CDR1 SEHNR and CDR2 FQNEAQ (reference sequence). The CDR3 has 16 residues. The J segment lost 8 bases and the V segment lost 5 bases, leaving 14 bases of the junction unmatched.

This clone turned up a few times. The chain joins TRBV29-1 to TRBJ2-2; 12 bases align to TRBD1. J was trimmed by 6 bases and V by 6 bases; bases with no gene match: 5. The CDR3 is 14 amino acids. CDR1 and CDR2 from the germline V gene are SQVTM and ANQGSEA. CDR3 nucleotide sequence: TGCAGCGTAGGGACAGGGGGCGCGTCCGGGGAGCTGTTTTTT. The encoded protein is CSVGTGGASGELFF.

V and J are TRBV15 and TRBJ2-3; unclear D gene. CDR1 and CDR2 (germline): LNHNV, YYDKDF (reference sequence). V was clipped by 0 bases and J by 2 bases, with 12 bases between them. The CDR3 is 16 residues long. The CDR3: CATSRDKAAYTDTQYF. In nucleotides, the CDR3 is TGTGCCACCAGCAGAGATAAGGCAGCGTACACAGATACGCAGTATTTT. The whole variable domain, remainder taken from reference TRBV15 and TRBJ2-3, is DAMVIQNPRYQVTQFGKPVTLSCSQTLNHNVMYWYQQKSSQAPKLLFHYYDKDFNNEADTPDNFQSRRPNTSFCFLDIRSPGLGDTAMYLCATSRDKAAYTDTQYFGPGTRLTVL.

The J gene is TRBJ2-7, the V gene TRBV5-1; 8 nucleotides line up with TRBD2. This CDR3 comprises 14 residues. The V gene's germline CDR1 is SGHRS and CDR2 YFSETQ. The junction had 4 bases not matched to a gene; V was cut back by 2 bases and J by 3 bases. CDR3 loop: CASSFGTSHYEQYF. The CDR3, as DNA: TGCGCCAGCAGCTTCGGGACTAGTCACTACGAGCAGTACTTC.

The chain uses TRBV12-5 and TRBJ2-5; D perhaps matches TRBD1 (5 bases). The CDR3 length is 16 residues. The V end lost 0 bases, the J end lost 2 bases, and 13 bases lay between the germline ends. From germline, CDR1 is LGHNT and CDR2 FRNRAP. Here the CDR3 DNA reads TGTGCTAGTGGTTTGGTACAGGTGTGCCTTCAAGAGACCCAGTACTTC. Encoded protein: CASGLVQVCLQETQYF.

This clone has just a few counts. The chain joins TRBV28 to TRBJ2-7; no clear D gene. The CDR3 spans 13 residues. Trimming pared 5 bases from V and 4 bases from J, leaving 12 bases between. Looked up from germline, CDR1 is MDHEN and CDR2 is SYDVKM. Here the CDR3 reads CASSKTPGYEQYF. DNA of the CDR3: TGTGCCAGCAGTAAAACGCCAGGTTACGAGCAGTACTTC.

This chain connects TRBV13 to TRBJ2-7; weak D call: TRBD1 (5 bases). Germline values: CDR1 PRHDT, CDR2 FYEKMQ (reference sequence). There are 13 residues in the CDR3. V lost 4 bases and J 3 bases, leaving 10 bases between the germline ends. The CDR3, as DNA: TGTGCCAGCAGCTCCAGGGTTGACTACGAGCAGTACTTC. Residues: CASSSRVDYEQYF.

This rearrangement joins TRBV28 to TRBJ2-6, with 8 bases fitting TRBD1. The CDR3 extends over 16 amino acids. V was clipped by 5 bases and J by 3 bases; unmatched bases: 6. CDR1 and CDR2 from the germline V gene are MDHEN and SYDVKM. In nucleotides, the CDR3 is TGTGCCAGCAGTACTGACAGGGGAGGTGGGGCCAACGTCCTGACTTTC. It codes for CASSTDRGGGANVLTF.

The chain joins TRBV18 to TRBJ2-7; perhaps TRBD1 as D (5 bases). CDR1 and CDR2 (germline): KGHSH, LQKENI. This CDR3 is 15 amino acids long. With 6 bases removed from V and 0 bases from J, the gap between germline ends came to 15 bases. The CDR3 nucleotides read TGTGCCAGCTCGCGACACCACAGGAGCTCCTACGAGCAGTACTTC. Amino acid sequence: CASSRHHRSSYEQYF.

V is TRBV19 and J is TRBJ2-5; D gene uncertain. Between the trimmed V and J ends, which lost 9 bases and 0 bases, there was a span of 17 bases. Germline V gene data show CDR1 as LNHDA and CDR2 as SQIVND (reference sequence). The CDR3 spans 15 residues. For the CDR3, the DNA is TGTGCCAGCCAAGATGGTGGTGGGCACCAAGAGACCCAGTACTTC. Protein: CASQDGGGHQETQYF. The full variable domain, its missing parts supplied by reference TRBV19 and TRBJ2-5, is DGGITQSPKYLFRKEGQNVTLSCEQNLNHDAMYWYRQDPGQGLRLIYYSQIVNDFQKGDIAEGYSVSREKKESFPLTVTSAQKNPTAFYLCASQDGGGHQETQYFGPGTRLLVL.

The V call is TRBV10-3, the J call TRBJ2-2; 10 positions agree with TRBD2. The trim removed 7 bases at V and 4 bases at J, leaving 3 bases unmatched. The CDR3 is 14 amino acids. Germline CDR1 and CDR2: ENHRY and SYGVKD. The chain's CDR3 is CAIKASGSTGELFF. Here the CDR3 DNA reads TGTGCCATCAAGGCTAGCGGGAGCACCGGGGAGCTGTTTTTT.

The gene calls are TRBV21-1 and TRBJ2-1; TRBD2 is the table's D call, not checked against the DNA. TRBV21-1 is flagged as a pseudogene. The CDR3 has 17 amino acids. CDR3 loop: CASTPWVVAVPDNEQFF. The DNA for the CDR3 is TGTGCCAGCACCCCCTGGGTAGTAGCGGTCCCAGACAATGAGCAGTTCTTC.